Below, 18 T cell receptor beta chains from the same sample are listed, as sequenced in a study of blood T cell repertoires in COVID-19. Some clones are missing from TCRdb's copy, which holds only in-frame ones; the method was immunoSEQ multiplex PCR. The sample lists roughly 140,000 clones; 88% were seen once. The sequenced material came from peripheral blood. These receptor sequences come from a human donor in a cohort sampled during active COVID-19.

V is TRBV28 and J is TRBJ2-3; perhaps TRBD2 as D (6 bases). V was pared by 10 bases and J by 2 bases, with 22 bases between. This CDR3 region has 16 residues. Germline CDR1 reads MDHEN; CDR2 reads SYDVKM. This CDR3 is CATGRPGGVNTDTQYF. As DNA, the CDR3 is TGTGCCACCGGGAGACCTGGTGGGGTTAACACAGATACGCAGTATTTT.

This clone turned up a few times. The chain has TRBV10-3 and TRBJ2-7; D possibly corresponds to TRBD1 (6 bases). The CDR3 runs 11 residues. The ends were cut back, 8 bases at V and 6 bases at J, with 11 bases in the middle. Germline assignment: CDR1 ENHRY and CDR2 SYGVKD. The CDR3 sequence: CAIQGISEQYF. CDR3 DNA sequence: TGTGCCATCCAGGGGATCTCCGAGCAGTACTTC.

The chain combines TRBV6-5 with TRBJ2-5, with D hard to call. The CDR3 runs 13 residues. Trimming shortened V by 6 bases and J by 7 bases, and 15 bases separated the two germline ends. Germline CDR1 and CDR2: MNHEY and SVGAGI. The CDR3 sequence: CASSTTPPGTQYF. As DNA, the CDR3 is TGTGCCAGCAGCACTACCCCCCCGGGGACCCAGTACTTC.

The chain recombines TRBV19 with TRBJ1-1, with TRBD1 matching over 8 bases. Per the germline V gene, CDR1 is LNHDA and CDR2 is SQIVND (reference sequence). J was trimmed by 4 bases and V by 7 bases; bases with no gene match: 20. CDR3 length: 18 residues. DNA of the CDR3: TGTGCCAGTACCGATAGGGATACAGGGGGAGAACCGCGCACTGAAGCTTTCTTT. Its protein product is CASTDRDTGGEPRTEAFF.

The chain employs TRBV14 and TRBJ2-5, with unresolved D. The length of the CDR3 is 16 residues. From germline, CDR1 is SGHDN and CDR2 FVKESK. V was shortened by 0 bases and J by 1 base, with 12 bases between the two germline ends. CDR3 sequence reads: CASSQERLGVQETQYF. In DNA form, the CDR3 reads TGTGCCAGCAGCCAAGAAAGGCTAGGCGTCCAAGAGACCCAGTACTTC.

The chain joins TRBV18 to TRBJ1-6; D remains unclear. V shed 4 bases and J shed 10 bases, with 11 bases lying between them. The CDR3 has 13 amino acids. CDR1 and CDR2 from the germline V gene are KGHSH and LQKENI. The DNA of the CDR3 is TGTGCCAGCTCACAGTACGGAGAATCACCCCTCCACTTT. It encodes CASSQYGESPLHF.

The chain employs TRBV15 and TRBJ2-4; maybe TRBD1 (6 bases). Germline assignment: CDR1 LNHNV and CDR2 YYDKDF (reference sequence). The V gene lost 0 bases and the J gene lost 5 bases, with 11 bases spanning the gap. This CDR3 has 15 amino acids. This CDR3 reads CATSRDRGQQNIQYF. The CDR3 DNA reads TGTGCCACCAGCAGAGACCGCGGACAGCAAAACATTCAGTACTTC.

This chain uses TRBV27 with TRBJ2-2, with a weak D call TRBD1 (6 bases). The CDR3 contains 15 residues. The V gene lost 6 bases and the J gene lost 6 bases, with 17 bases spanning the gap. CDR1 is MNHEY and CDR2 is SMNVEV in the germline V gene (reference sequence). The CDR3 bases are TGTGCCAGCAGCCCACAGGGCCTTTTATCCGGGGAGCTGTTTTTT. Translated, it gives CASSPQGLLSGELFF.

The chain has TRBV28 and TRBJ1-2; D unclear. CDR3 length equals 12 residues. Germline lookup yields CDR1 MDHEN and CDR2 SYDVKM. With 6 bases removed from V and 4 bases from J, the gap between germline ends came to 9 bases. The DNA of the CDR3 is TGTGCCAGCAGGAACTCCTTCTATGGCTACACCTTC. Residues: CASRNSFYGYTF.

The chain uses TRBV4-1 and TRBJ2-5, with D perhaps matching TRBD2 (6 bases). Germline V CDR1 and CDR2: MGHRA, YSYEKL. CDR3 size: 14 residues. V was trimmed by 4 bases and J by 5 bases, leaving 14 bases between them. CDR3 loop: CASSPWGLTETQYF. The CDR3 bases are TGCGCCAGCAGCCCTTGGGGACTCACCGAGACCCAGTACTTC.

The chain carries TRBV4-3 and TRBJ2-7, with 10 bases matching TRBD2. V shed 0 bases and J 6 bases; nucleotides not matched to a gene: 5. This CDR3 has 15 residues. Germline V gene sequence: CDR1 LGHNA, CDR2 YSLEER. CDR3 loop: CASSQESGGAPEQYF. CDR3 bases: TGCGCCAGCAGCCAAGAGAGCGGGGGGGCCCCCGAGCAGTACTTC.

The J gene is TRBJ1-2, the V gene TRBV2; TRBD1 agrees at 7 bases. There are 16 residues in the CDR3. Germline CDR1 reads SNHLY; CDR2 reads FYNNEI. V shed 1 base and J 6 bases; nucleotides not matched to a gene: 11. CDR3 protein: CASSEVFTGTVNGYTF. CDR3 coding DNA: TGTGCCAGCAGTGAAGTCTTTACAGGGACAGTCAATGGCTACACCTTC.

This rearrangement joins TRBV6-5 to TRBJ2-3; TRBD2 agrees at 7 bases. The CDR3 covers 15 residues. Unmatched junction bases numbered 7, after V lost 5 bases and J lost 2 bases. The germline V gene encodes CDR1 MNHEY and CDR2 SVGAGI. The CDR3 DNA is TGTGCCAGCAGTCCGGTGGGAGGGCTCACAGATACGCAGTATTTT. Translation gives CASSPVGGLTDTQYF.

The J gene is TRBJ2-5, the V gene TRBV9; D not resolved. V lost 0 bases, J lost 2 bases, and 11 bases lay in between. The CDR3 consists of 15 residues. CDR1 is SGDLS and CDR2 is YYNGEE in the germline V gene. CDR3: CASSVDQSAQETQYF. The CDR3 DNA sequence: TGTGCCAGCAGCGTAGACCAAAGCGCACAAGAGACCCAGTACTTC.

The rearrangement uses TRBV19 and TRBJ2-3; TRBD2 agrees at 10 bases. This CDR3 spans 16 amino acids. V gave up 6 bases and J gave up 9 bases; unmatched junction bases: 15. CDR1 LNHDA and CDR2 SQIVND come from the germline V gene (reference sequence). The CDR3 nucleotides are TGTGCCAGTAGCCCGGGTAGCGGGGGGTCCCCTAGGACGCAGTATTTT. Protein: CASSPGSGGSPRTQYF. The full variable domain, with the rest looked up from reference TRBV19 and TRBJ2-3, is DGGITQSPKYLFRKEGQNVTLSCEQNLNHDAMYWYRQDPGQGLRLIYYSQIVNDFQKGDIAEGYSVSREKKESFPLTVTSAQKNPTAFYLCASSPGSGGSPRTQYFGPGTRLTVL.

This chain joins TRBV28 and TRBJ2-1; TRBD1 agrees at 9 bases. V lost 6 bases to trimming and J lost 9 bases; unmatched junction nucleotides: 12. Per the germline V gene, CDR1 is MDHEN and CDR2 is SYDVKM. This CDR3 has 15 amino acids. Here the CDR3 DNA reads TGTGCCAGCAGACGCCAACCGACAGGGGGTAGTGAGCAGTTCTTC. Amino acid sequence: CASRRQPTGGSEQFF.

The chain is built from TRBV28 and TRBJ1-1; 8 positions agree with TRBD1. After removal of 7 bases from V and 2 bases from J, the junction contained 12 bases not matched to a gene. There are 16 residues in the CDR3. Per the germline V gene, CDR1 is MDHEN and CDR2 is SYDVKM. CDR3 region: CASTPSSTGGNTEAFF. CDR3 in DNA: TGTGCCAGCACCCCCAGTTCCACAGGGGGAAACACTGAAGCTTTCTTT.

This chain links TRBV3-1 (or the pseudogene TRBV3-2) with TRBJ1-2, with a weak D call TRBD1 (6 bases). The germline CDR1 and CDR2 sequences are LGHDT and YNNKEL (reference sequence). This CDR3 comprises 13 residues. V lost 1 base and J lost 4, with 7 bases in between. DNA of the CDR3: TGTGCCAGCAGCCAAGGGACAGTCTATGGCTACACCTTC. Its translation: CASSQGTVYGYTF.